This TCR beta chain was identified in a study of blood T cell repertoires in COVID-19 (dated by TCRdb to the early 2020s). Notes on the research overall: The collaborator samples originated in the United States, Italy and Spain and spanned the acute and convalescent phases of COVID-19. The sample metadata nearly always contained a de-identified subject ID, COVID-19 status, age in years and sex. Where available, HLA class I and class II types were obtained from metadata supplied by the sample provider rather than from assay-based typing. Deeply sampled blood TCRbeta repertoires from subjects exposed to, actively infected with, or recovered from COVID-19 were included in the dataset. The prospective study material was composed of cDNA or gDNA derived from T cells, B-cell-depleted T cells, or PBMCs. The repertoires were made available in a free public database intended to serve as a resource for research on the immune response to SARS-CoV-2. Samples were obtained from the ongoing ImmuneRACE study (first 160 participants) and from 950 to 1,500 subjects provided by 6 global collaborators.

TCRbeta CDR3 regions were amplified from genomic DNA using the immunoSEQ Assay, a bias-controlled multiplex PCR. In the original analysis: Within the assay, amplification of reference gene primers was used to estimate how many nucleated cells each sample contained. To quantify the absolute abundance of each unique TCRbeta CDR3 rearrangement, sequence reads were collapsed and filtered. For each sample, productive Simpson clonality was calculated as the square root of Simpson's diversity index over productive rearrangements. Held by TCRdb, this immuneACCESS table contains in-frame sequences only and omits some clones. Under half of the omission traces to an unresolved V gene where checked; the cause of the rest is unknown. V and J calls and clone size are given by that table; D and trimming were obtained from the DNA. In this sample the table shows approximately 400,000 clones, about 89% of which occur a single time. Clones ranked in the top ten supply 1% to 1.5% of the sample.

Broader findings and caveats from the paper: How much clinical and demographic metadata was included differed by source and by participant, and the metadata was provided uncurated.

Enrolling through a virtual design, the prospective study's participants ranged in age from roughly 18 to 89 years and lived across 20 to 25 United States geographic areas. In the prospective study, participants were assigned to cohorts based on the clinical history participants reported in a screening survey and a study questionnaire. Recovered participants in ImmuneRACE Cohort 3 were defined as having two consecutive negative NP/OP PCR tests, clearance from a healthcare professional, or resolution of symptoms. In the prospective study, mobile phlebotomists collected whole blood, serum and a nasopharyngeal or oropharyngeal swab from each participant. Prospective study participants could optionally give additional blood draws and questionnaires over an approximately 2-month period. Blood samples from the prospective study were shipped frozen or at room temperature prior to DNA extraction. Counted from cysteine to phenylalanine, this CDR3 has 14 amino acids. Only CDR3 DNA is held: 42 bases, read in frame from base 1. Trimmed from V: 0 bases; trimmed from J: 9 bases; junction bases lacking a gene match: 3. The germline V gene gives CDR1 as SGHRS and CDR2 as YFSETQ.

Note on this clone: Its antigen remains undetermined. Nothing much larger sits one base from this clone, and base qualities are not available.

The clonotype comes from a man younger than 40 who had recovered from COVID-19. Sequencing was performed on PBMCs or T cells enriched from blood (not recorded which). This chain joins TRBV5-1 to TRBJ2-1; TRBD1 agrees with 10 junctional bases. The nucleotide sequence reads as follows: TGCGCCAGCAGCTTGGGACAGGGGGCTGGTGAGCAGTTCTTC. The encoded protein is CASSLGQGAGEQFF.